The 24 T cell receptor beta chains listed next were all sequenced from one sample in a study of T cell responses to AZD1222 COVID-19 vaccine. Assay used: immunoSEQ multiplex PCR; TCRdb lists only in-frame clones, some missing. Found here are 95,000 to 150,000 clones, around nine tenths of them singletons; the top ten hold around 30%. This specimen was peripheral blood, taken on day 0 of AZD1222 vaccination. These receptors all come from an adult in good health.

The chain employs TRBV18 and TRBJ2-1; D gene ambiguous. CDR3 length equals 15 residues. Looked up from germline, CDR1 is KGHSH and CDR2 is LQKENI. V was clipped by 5 bases and J by 1 base, with 12 bases between them. The CDR3 nucleotides are TGTGCCAGCTCAGCCACCGCAGTGTCCTACAATGAGCAGTTCTTC. Its translation is CASSATAVSYNEQFF.

This clone was observed once. The chain employs TRBV7-2 and TRBJ2-1, with 10 bases identical to TRBD2. CDR1 and CDR2 (germline): SGHTA, FQGNSA. With V trimmed by 4 bases and J by 4 bases, 7 bases remained unmatched. The CDR3 has 16 amino acids. The CDR3 DNA reads TGTGCCAGCAGCTCCGGGGGACTAGCGATTTACAATGAGCAGTTCTTC. Protein product: CASSSGGLAIYNEQFF.

This clone was found a few times. The conserved closing phenylalanine or tryptophan is absent in this CDR3, likely reflecting a read error. The DNA is omitted, as the CDR3 cannot be located on it reliably, and the CDR3 follows TCRdb's listing. The chain carries TRBV12-3 or TRBV12-4 and TRBJ2-7; the table's D call of TRBD1 was not tested on the DNA. The CDR3 has 11 amino acids, counting both end residues. The CDR3 loop reads CASSLKSQVFL.

This chain uses TRBV5-8 with TRBJ2-3, with TRBD2 as a possible D gene (6 bases). V was pared by 4 bases and J by 3 bases, with 18 bases between. Germline lookup yields CDR1 SGHTS and CDR2 YDEGEE. The length of the CDR3 is 16 residues. The CDR3 loop is CASSPSRGYLTDTQYF. In DNA form, the CDR3 reads TGTGCCAGCAGCCCTTCTCGGGGGTACTTGACAGATACGCAGTATTTT. The whole variable domain, remainder taken from reference TRBV5-8 and TRBJ2-3, is EAGVTQSPTHLIKTRGQQATLRCSPISGHTSVYWYQQALGLGLQFLLWYDEGEERNRGNFPPRFSGRQFPNYSSELNVNALELEDSALYLCASSPSRGYLTDTQYFGPGTRLTVL.

The gene calls are TRBV28 and TRBJ2-7, with TRBD2 matching 8 bases. CDR3 length: 14 residues. The V gene's germline CDR1 is MDHEN and CDR2 SYDVKM. Germline trimming cut 6 bases from V and 2 bases from J; bases unmatched to any gene: 6. The CDR3 DNA follows: TGTGCCAGCAGGGGTACTAGCGGAACCTACGAGCAGTACTTC. It translates to CASRGTSGTYEQYF.

The chain links TRBV6-4 to TRBJ2-3, with TRBD2 identical over 11 bases. The length of the CDR3 is 15 residues. J was trimmed by 4 bases and V by 5 bases; bases with no gene match: 5. Germline CDR1 MRHNA, CDR2 SNTAGT. CDR3 residues: CASSLAGGRSDTQYF. CDR3 bases: TGTGCCAGCAGTCTAGCGGGGGGTCGGTCAGATACGCAGTATTTT.

The chain combines TRBV29-1 with TRBJ2-1, with 10 bases that match TRBD2. CDR1 is SQVTM, CDR2 ANQGSEA, per germline. Unmatched junction bases numbered 14, after V lost 8 bases and J lost 10 bases. This CDR3 has 14 residues. The CDR3 nucleotides read TGCAGCACCCGAGGGGTAGCGGGAGGAACGGAGCAGTTCTTC. Its protein product is CSTRGVAGGTEQFF.

V gene TRBV29-1 combines with J gene TRBJ1-4; TRBD1 matches at 11 bases. Losses at the gene ends were 6 bases for V and 3 bases for J; bases not matched to a gene: 6. CDR3 length equals 15 residues. Looked up from germline, CDR1 is SQVTM and CDR2 is ANQGSEA. The CDR3 coding sequence is TGCAGCGTACCTGGACAGGGGGCGCCTAATGAAAAACTGTTTTTT. This gives the protein CSVPGQGAPNEKLFF.

V and J are TRBV7-2 and TRBJ1-6; D is uncertain. The CDR3 spans 14 residues. Germline V gene data show CDR1 as SGHTA and CDR2 as FQGNSA. Trimming left V 1 base short and J 12 bases short, with 13 bases between. The DNA of the CDR3 is TGTGCCAGCAGCTTAGTTAGGGTCATACGACCCCTCCACTTT. It specifies CASSLVRVIRPLHF.

The rearrangement links TRBV5-1 to TRBJ2-1; 7 nucleotides align to TRBD2. Per the germline V gene, CDR1 is SGHRS and CDR2 is YFSETQ. The CDR3 extends over 16 amino acids. Trimming at V came to 0 bases and at J to 3 bases, leaving 6 bases not matched to a gene. The CDR3 nucleotides read TGCGCCAGCAGCTTGGCCCCGACTAGCAGCTACAATGAGCAGTTCTTC. Protein: CASSLAPTSSYNEQFF.

The J gene is TRBJ2-1, the V gene TRBV7-3; a weak D match, TRBD2 (5 bases). Trimming removed 5 bases from V and 7 bases from J, with 9 bases in between. Germline V gene sequence: CDR1 SGHTA, CDR2 FQGTGA. The CDR3 covers 12 residues. Here the CDR3 reads CASSHPGNEQFF. CDR3 DNA: TGTGCCAGCAGCCACCCGGGGAATGAGCAGTTCTTC.

This chain connects TRBV21-1 to TRBJ2-4; TRBD1 is the table's D call, not checked against the DNA. TRBV21-1 is marked as a pseudogene. The CDR3 has 14 residues. The CDR3 spells CASSKPGWGNIQYF. CDR3 bases: TGTGCCAGCAGCAAGCCAGGGTGGGGAAACATTCAGTACTTC.

The chain joins TRBV29-1 to TRBJ2-7, with D tentatively TRBD2 (6 bases). V lost 4 bases, J lost 1 base, and 11 bases lay in between. Germline assignment: CDR1 SQVTM and CDR2 ANQGSEA. CDR3 length: 13 amino acids. CDR3 sequence: CSVAGGGSYEQYF. In nucleotides, the CDR3 is TGCAGCGTTGCTGGAGGAGGGTCCTACGAGCAGTACTTC.

V usage is TRBV27 and J usage is TRBJ2-2; possibly TRBD2 for D (6 bases). CDR3 length equals 16 residues. Trimming took off 6 bases at V and 1 base at J, with 15 bases between the two ends. The germline gives CDR1 MNHEY, CDR2 SMNVEV (reference sequence). The CDR3 coding sequence is TGTGCCAGCAGCCCAACGAGCGGGTGGAACACCGGGGAGCTGTTTTTT. This encodes CASSPTSGWNTGELFF.

This clone was recorded only once. The chain joins TRBV2 to TRBJ1-5, with 8 bases aligning to TRBD1. The junction had 3 bases not matched to a gene; V was cut back by 6 bases and J by 2 bases. The CDR3 length is 14 residues. Germline V gene sequence: CDR1 SNHLY, CDR2 FYNNEI. CDR3 bases: TGTGCCAGCAGCGGACAGGGAGGCAATCAGCCCCAGCATTTT. Its translation: CASSGQGGNQPQHF.

This clone has only one observation. The gene calls are TRBV7-2 and TRBJ1-2; 7 nucleotides align to TRBD1. With 1 base clipped from V and 7 bases from J, the junction kept 9 bases outside the gene matches. The V gene's germline CDR1 is SGHTA and CDR2 FQGNSA. This CDR3 is built from 15 residues. The CDR3 protein is CASSLDQTGSGGYTF. The CDR3 DNA reads as TGTGCCAGCAGCTTAGATCAGACAGGGAGCGGTGGCTACACCTTC.

V usage is TRBV6-5 and J usage is TRBJ2-1; D call uncertain. Per germline, CDR1 MNHEY and CDR2 SVGAGI. CDR3 length: 14 residues. V was shortened by 6 bases and J by 3 bases, with 12 bases between the two germline ends. CDR3 amino acids: CASRRKPDYNEQFF. The CDR3 DNA sequence: TGTGCCAGCAGGCGAAAGCCTGACTACAATGAGCAGTTCTTC.

The rearrangement joins TRBV6-2 or TRBV6-3 to TRBJ1-5, with TRBD1 matching 10 bases. V trimming: 0 bases; J trimming: 2 bases; junction bases outside the gene matches: 4. Germline V gene lookup returns CDR1 MNHEY and CDR2 SVGEGT. The CDR3 covers 17 residues. In DNA form, the CDR3 reads TGTGCCAGCAGTTACTCGATGACAGGGGGCGGCAATCAGCCCCAGCATTTT. It codes for CASSYSMTGGGNQPQHF.

The V and J genes are TRBV5-5 and TRBJ1-4, with a weak D call TRBD1 (6 bases). The CDR3 runs 14 residues. V was shortened by 3 bases and J by 2 bases, with 8 bases between the two germline ends. Germline V CDR1 and CDR2: SGHKS, YYEKEE (reference sequence). The CDR3 loop reads CASSSQGTNEKLFF. CDR3 DNA sequence: TGTGCCAGCAGCTCGCAGGGGACTAATGAAAAACTGTTTTTT.

This clone was detected a few times. This chain links TRBV20-1 with TRBJ1-2; TRBD1 aligns across 12 bases. Germline CDR1 and CDR2: DFQATT and SNEGSKA (reference sequence). The V and J ends lost 3 bases and 7 bases, in that order; junction bases with no gene match: 12. This CDR3 region has 16 residues. In DNA, the CDR3 is TGCAGTGCTAGTAGACGGAGGGGACAGGGGGCTGGTGGCTACACCTTC. It codes for CSASRRRGQGAGGYTF.

J is TRBJ2-5 and V is TRBV5-4; 11 nucleotides match TRBD1. The CDR3 is 16 residues long. Germline V lookup: CDR1 SGHNT, CDR2 YYREEE (reference sequence). V trimming: 1 base; J trimming: 4 bases; junction bases outside the gene matches: 6. The CDR3 protein is CASSLKGQGVSETQYF. CDR3 nucleotides: TGTGCCAGCAGCTTGAAGGGACAGGGGGTATCAGAGACCCAGTACTTC.

The CDR3 sequence: CASNIRPMNTEAFF. The CDR3 DNA reads as TGTGCCAGTAATATCAGGCCTATGAACACTGAAGCTTTCTTT. This chain connects TRBV19 to TRBJ1-1; D gene uncertain. Deletions cut 7 bases from V and 0 bases from J, with 12 bases between. The CDR3 totals 14 residues. Germline V gene sequence: CDR1 LNHDA, CDR2 SQIVND (reference sequence).

The V and J genes are TRBV2 and TRBJ2-3, with D perhaps TRBD2 (6 bases). Germline CDR1 reads SNHLY; CDR2 reads FYNNEI. V was pared by 5 bases and J by 2 bases, with 14 bases between. The CDR3 spans 15 residues. The CDR3 reads CASSPGTQPTDTQYF. DNA of the CDR3: TGTGCCAGCAGTCCCGGGACTCAACCCACAGATACGCAGTATTTT.

This chain joins TRBV13 and TRBJ1-6; D not resolved. Germline loops: CDR1 PRHDT, CDR2 FYEKMQ (reference sequence). V was shortened by 5 bases and J by 0 bases, with 14 bases between the two germline ends. This CDR3 is built from 17 residues. This CDR3 is CASSARLRSSYNSPLHF. As DNA, the CDR3 is TGTGCCAGCAGCGCGCGCCTCAGAAGCTCCTATAATTCACCCCTCCACTTT.